Presented here are 28 T cell receptor beta chains from one specimen sequenced in a study of cytotoxic CD8 clonotypes in ibrutinib-treated CLL. Profiling relied on immunoSEQ multiplex PCR, and the TCRdb table lists in-frame clones only, not all of them. The repertoire holds under 200,000 clones, with more than 65% as singletons. The material sequenced was PBMCs, taken after 12 months of ibrutinib treatment. These receptor sequences come from a human donor with chronic lymphocytic leukemia.

CDR3 DNA sequence: TGTGCCTGGAGTATCGCACAGTTGTATAACTATGGCTACACCTTC. Translation: CAWSIAQLYNYGYTF. This chain connects TRBV30 to TRBJ1-2, with D unresolved. The CDR3 sequence is 15 residues long. V was pared by 2 bases and J by 1 base, with 14 bases between. The V gene's germline CDR1 is GTSNPN and CDR2 SVGIG (reference sequence).

V gene TRBV5-1 combines with J gene TRBJ2-3; D is ambiguous. Germline V CDR1 and CDR2: SGHRS, YFSETQ. CDR3 length: 11 residues. The V end lost 3 bases, the J end lost 3 bases, and 2 bases lay between the germline ends. The CDR3 sequence: CASSSTDTQYF. The CDR3 bases are TGCGCCAGCAGCTCTACAGATACGCAGTATTTT.

The V and J genes are TRBV5-1 and TRBJ1-2; tentative D call: TRBD1 (5 bases). Trimming pared 1 base from V and 6 bases from J, leaving 22 bases between. The CDR3 length is 17 residues. Germline-derived CDR1 and CDR2 are SGHRS and YFSETQ. The CDR3 here is CASSLNGGGDGSNGYTF. CDR3 DNA sequence: TGCGCCAGCAGCTTGAACGGAGGAGGGGATGGTTCGAATGGCTACACCTTC.

This sequence joins TRBV27 and TRBJ1-1; the D gene is possibly TRBD1 (6 bases). The CDR3 runs 13 residues. Deletions cut 8 bases from V and 6 bases from J, with 16 bases between. The germline gives CDR1 MNHEY, CDR2 SMNVEV (reference sequence). The CDR3 DNA reads as TGTGCCAGCTTCTCAGGGGAAGTCGCTGAAGCTTTCTTT. It codes for CASFSGEVAEAFF.

The J gene is TRBJ2-2, the V gene TRBV5-1, with TRBD1 identical over 7 bases. This CDR3 contains 17 residues. J lost 5 bases, V lost 0 bases, and 10 bases had no gene match. From germline, CDR1 is SGHRS and CDR2 YFSETQ. CDR3 residues: CASSLGVRGQKTGELFF. CDR3 DNA: TGCGCCAGCAGCTTGGGGGTGAGGGGACAGAAGACCGGGGAGCTGTTTTTT. The full variable domain, completed using reference TRBV5-1 and TRBJ2-2, is KAGVTQTPRYLIKTRGQQVTLSCSPISGHRSVSWYQQTPGQGLQFLFEYFSETQRNKGNFPGRFSGRQFSNSRSEMNVSTLELGDSALYLCASSLGVRGQKTGELFFGEGSRLTVL.

This sequence joins TRBV27 and TRBJ2-7; TRBD1 might be the D (5 bases). V lost 8 bases, J lost 5 bases, and 19 bases lay in between. This CDR3 comprises 14 residues. The germline gives CDR1 MNHEY, CDR2 SMNVEV (reference sequence). CDR3 loop: CASAGSLRAHEQYF. The CDR3 DNA follows: TGTGCCAGCGCAGGGTCCCTCCGGGCCCACGAGCAGTACTTC.

The V and J genes are TRBV4-1 and TRBJ2-3; 9 bases agree with TRBD1. This CDR3 spans 15 amino acids. Per germline, CDR1 MGHRA and CDR2 YSYEKL. With 5 bases clipped from V and 2 bases from J, the junction kept 5 bases outside the gene matches. CDR3 nucleotides: TGCGCCAGCAGCTCTACAGGGGGCCCCACAGATACGCAGTATTTT. Translated: CASSSTGGPTDTQYF.

The chain uses TRBV6-1 and TRBJ2-1; D gene uncertain. This CDR3 is 12 amino acids long. The V gene lost 7 bases and the J gene lost 0 bases, with 4 bases spanning the gap. Per germline, CDR1 MNHNS and CDR2 SASEGT. The CDR3 region is CASTSSYNEQFF. CDR3 nucleotide sequence: TGTGCCAGCACTAGCTCCTACAATGAGCAGTTCTTC.

The chain recombines TRBV7-3 with TRBJ2-5; tentatively, D is TRBD1 (5 bases). The CDR3 extends over 13 amino acids. CDR1 and CDR2 from the germline V gene are SGHTA and FQGTGA. V was pared by 0 bases and J by 4 bases, with 6 bases between. The CDR3 DNA reads TGTGCCAGCAGCTTAACAGGGGTAGAGACCCAGTACTTC. Translation: CASSLTGVETQYF.

J is TRBJ1-2 and V is TRBV19, with a weak D call TRBD1 (6 bases). This CDR3 has 14 amino acids. The germline gives CDR1 LNHDA, CDR2 SQIVND (reference sequence). V dropped 6 bases and J dropped 4 bases, with 15 bases sitting between them. CDR3 sequence (DNA): TGTGCCAGTAGACGCTCTACAGGGAGCTATGGCTACACCTTC. Residues: CASRRSTGSYGYTF.

The chain couples TRBV12-5 to TRBJ1-1; TRBD1 aligns across 9 bases. The CDR3 loop spans 13 amino acids. Losses at the gene ends were 4 bases for V and 11 bases for J; bases not matched to a gene: 8. Germline V gene sequence: CDR1 LGHNT, CDR2 FRNRAP. DNA of the CDR3: TGTGCTAGTGGTTCGAGAAGGACAGGGGATGCTTTCTTT. Translated, it gives CASGSRRTGDAFF. The complete variable domain, with remaining parts taken from reference TRBV12-5 and TRBJ1-1, reads DARVTQTPRHKVTEMGQEVTMRCQPILGHNTVFWYRQTMMQGLELLAYFRNRAPLDDSGMPKDRFSAEMPDATLATLKIQPSEPRDSAVYFCASGSRRTGDAFFGQGTRLTVV.

This clone appeared a few times. The rearrangement links TRBV15 to TRBJ2-5; the D is unclear. Trimming cost V 0 bases and J 4 bases, with 12 bases left between them. The CDR3 loop spans 15 amino acids. The germline CDR1 and CDR2 sequences are LNHNV and YYDKDF (reference sequence). The CDR3 nucleotides read TGTGCCACCAGCAGAGATATGACCGGCGGAGAGACCCAGTACTTC. As protein: CATSRDMTGGETQYF.

The chain's CDR3 is CASSATSGTSGTRDEQFF. CDR3 sequence (DNA): TGTGCCAGCAGCGCCACTTCGGGGACTAGCGGGACCAGGGATGAGCAGTTCTTC. The V and J genes are TRBV9 and TRBJ2-1; TRBD2 aligns across 13 bases. After removal of 3 bases from V and 8 bases from J, the junction contained 14 bases not matched to a gene. The CDR3 covers 18 residues. Germline V gives CDR1 SGDLS, CDR2 YYNGEE.

This chain uses TRBV5-1 with TRBJ2-5; weak D call: TRBD2 (5 bases). CDR1 and CDR2 from the germline V gene are SGHRS and YFSETQ. The length of the CDR3 is 15 residues. V gave up 0 bases and J gave up 3 bases, with 12 bases separating them. The CDR3 spells CASSLVPGSEETQYF. The CDR3, as DNA: TGCGCCAGCAGCTTGGTTCCGGGGTCAGAAGAGACCCAGTACTTC.

The chain links TRBV5-6 to TRBJ2-7; TRBD1 agrees at 9 bases. The germline V gene encodes CDR1 SGHDT and CDR2 YYEEEE. The V gene end was trimmed by 3 bases and the J gene end by 5 bases; junction bases not matched to a gene: 9. The CDR3 covers 15 residues. The CDR3 here is CASSSPGQGPHEQYF. The CDR3 bases are TGTGCCAGCAGCTCACCGGGACAGGGTCCCCACGAGCAGTACTTC.

V is TRBV10-3 and J is TRBJ2-7; the D is unclear. Germline V CDR1 and CDR2: ENHRY, SYGVKD. Trimming removed 6 bases at V and 7 bases at J, with 16 bases between. This CDR3 is built from 13 residues. CDR3 sequence: CAISSDGFGEQYF. CDR3 in DNA: TGTGCCATCAGCTCCGACGGGTTTGGGGAGCAGTACTTC.

The chain links TRBV28 to TRBJ1-2, with D possibly matching TRBD1 (6 bases). V was trimmed by 3 bases and J by 2 bases, leaving 13 bases between them. The CDR3 loop spans 15 amino acids. In germline, CDR1 is MDHEN, CDR2 SYDVKM. The CDR3 loop is CASSFWGAANYGYTF. The CDR3 nucleotides read TGTGCCAGCAGTTTTTGGGGGGCCGCAAACTATGGCTACACCTTC.

This clone was recorded only once. The V call is TRBV9, the J call TRBJ2-7; D might be TRBD2 (6 bases). The CDR3 covers 15 residues. The ends were cut back, 3 bases at V and 7 bases at J, with 20 bases in the middle. Germline lookup yields CDR1 SGDLS and CDR2 YYNGEE. This CDR3 reads CASSETAGSRREQYF. The DNA for the CDR3 is TGTGCCAGCAGCGAAACCGCGGGGTCTAGGAGGGAGCAGTACTTC. Full variable domain (outside the CDR3, taken from reference TRBV9 and TRBJ2-7): DSGVTQTPKHLITATGQRVTLRCSPRSGDLSVYWYQQSLDQGLQFLIQYYNGEERAKGNILERFSAQQFPDLHSELNLSSLELGDSALYFCASSETAGSRREQYFGPGTRLTVT.

The chain couples TRBV9 to TRBJ2-7; no clear D gene. CDR3 length: 14 amino acids. CDR1 and CDR2 from the germline V gene are SGDLS and YYNGEE. V shed 6 bases and J shed 5 bases, with 18 bases lying between them. The CDR3 nucleotides are TGTGCCAGCACCCTTTACGGAAGCCCTAACGAGCAGTACTTC. This encodes CASTLYGSPNEQYF.

V and J are TRBV7-8 and TRBJ1-5; D is unclear. The CDR3 has 14 amino acids. Germline CDR1 SGHVS, CDR2 FQNEAQ. Trimming cost V 2 bases and J 1 base, with 6 bases left between them. The CDR3 region has the DNA TGTGCCAGCAGCTTAACGGGCAGCAATCAGCCCCAGCATTTT. It translates to CASSLTGSNQPQHF.

CDR3 nucleotides: TGTGCCAGCAGCAACCCTCCAAGTCGACTAGCGGGGCACAATGAGCAGTTCTTC. As protein: CASSNPPSRLAGHNEQFF. V gene TRBV11-2 combines with J gene TRBJ2-1, with 11 bases that match TRBD2. The germline V gene has CDR1 SGHAT and CDR2 FQNNGV. This CDR3 comprises 18 residues. The ends lost 5 bases at V and 5 bases at J; junction bases unmatched: 14.

This clone was found once. V is TRBV18 and J is TRBJ2-5, with 11 positions matching TRBD2. Germline CDR1 KGHSH, CDR2 LQKENI. J was trimmed by 5 bases and V by 5 bases; bases with no gene match: 7. This CDR3 region has 15 residues. In nucleotides, the CDR3 is TGTGCCAGCTCAGCGGGACTAGCGGTCGCGGAGACCCAGTACTTC. Amino acid sequence: CASSAGLAVAETQYF.

The chain combines TRBV21-1 with TRBJ2-2; the listed D gene, TRBD1, was not tested against the DNA. TRBV21-1 is a listed pseudogene. The CDR3 has 17 residues. The DNA for the CDR3 is TGTGCCAGCAGCGAGTCCCGGGACAGGGGGCGAACCGGGGAGCTGTTTTTT. Its protein product is CASSESRDRGRTGELFF.

The gene calls are TRBV30 and TRBJ1-6; D possibly corresponds to TRBD1 (5 bases). V was cut by 8 bases and J by 7 bases, with 21 bases left in between. CDR1 and CDR2 (germline): GTSNPN, SVGIG (reference sequence). CDR3 length: 15 amino acids. CDR3 sequence: CARRQTVSQNSPLHF. CDR3 DNA: TGTGCCCGCCGCCAGACAGTGTCCCAAAATTCACCCCTCCACTTT.

The chain couples TRBV7-9 to TRBJ2-6; D is unclear. The V and J ends lost 5 bases and 0 bases respectively, with 8 bases between them. The CDR3 consists of 15 residues. Germline-derived CDR1 and CDR2 are SEHNR and FQNEAQ (reference sequence). The CDR3 here is CASSPRNSGANVLTF. CDR3 DNA sequence: TGTGCCAGCAGCCCCCGAAACTCTGGGGCCAACGTCCTGACTTTC.

This clone showed up just once. The chain combines TRBV4-1 with TRBJ2-3; 9 bases are a match to TRBD2. Germline loops: CDR1 MGHRA, CDR2 YSYEKL. There are 18 residues in the CDR3. V shed 3 bases and J 0 bases; nucleotides not matched to a gene: 10. The CDR3: CASSQRATSGLSTDTQYF. The CDR3 DNA reads as TGCGCCAGCAGCCAGAGGGCAACTAGCGGGTTAAGCACAGATACGCAGTATTTT.

V usage is TRBV2 and J usage is TRBJ1-4; D is ambiguous. Germline V gene sequence: CDR1 SNHLY, CDR2 FYNNEI. The CDR3 has 13 residues. V was trimmed by 6 bases and J by 5 bases, leaving 10 bases between them. The CDR3 sequence is CASRNDGNEKLFF. CDR3 DNA: TGTGCCAGCAGAAACGACGGGAATGAAAAACTGTTTTTT.

The chain links TRBV10-1 to TRBJ2-1, with 7 bases matching TRBD2. Germline-derived CDR1 and CDR2 are WNHNN and SYGVQD (reference sequence). The V gene end was trimmed by 6 bases and the J gene end by 4 bases; junction bases not matched to a gene: 6. There are 14 residues in the CDR3. The DNA for the CDR3 is TGCGCCAGCAGGGGACTAACCCGATACAATGAGCAGTTCTTC. It translates to CASRGLTRYNEQFF.